The text below deals with one T cell receptor (beta chain). This sample was taken from a study of T cells in Graves' hyperthyroidism and ophthalmopathy. What was amplified from RNA transcripts were TCR beta CDR3 regions. During a first-round RT-PCR of the TCR CDR3, the HTBI primer set was used. Via MiXCR, TCRdb re-called the multiplex PCR reads, giving one row per CDR3 protein. The repertoire includes approximately 400,000 distinct CDR3 sequences, over 11% of them detected once, and over 25% sits in the top ten. CDR1 is MNHEY and CDR2 is SVGAGI in the germline V gene. This CDR3 is built from 15 residues. Unmatched junction bases numbered 8, after V lost 0 bases and J lost 11 bases.

The genes are TRBV6-5 and TRBJ1-1, with 11 bases fitting TRBD1. The TCR was taken from a man over 45 with Graves' ophthalmopathy. Sequencing was carried out using blood. The CDR3 sequence is CASSYSIGTGGMAFF. Here the CDR3 DNA reads TGTGCCAGCAGTTACTCGATAGGGACAGGGGGAATGGCTTTCTTT.